This entry lists 8 T cell receptor beta chains sequenced from one sample in a study of human T cells and chemical hapten exposure. Each CDR3 protein gets one entry after TCRdb re-called the RACE reads with MiXCR. The repertoire includes fewer than 300,000 distinct CDR3 sequences, about 9.4% of them detected once, and about 2.5% sits in the top ten. The time point denotes: pre-sensitization, week 0. Treatment indicated: therapeutic diphenylcyclopropenone sensitization with weekly scalp DPC. Sample: whole blood, taken in connection with sensitization to the hapten diphenylcyclopropenone (DPC). All receptors come from a woman aged 40 to 55 with alopecia areata. Some clones in this sample may be carry-over from other donors' samples.

This clonotype has ten or more counts. The chain links TRBV5-1 to TRBJ2-1; TRBD2 aligns across 8 bases. CDR1 SGHRS and CDR2 YFSETQ come from the germline V gene. With V trimmed by 5 bases and J by 8 bases, 9 bases remained unmatched. The length of the CDR3 is 14 residues. Written as DNA, the CDR3 is TGCGCCAGCAGAGGGGGGCCTAGCGGGCATGAGCAGTTCTTC. This gives the protein CASRGGPSGHEQFF.

This chain connects TRBV24-1 to TRBJ2-5; D remains ambiguous. Per the germline V gene, CDR1 is KGHDR and CDR2 is SFDVKD. The CDR3 runs 14 residues. The V gene lost 5 bases and the J gene lost 2 bases, with 11 bases spanning the gap. The CDR3 protein is CATSAADYQETQYF. As DNA, the CDR3 is TGTGCCACCAGTGCCGCAGATTATCAAGAGACCCAGTACTTC.

In this sample, this clonotype turned up a few times. The chain couples TRBV12-3 or TRBV12-4 to TRBJ1-5, with TRBD1 as a possible D gene (6 bases). Trimming took 3 bases from V and 2 from J, leaving 11 bases between them. CDR3 length: 15 residues. The CDR3 nucleotides read TGTGCCAGCAGTTTTCAGGAGGGGGGCAATCAGCCCCAGCATTTT. Encoded protein: CASSFQEGGNQPQHF.

This clonotype was seen more than once but under ten times. This chain uses TRBV6-2 or TRBV6-3 with TRBJ1-5; D ambiguous. The CDR3 totals 14 residues. The V end lost 4 bases, the J end lost 3 bases, and 10 bases lay between the germline ends. Germline loops: CDR1 MNHEY, CDR2 SVGEGT. Here the CDR3 reads CASSWLQSNQPQHF. The DNA for the CDR3 is TGTGCCAGCAGTTGGTTACAGTCCAATCAGCCCCAGCATTTT.

On this clonotype itself: At one end the junction does not follow the germline gene, possibly because of a read error. V and J are TRBV29-1 and TRBJ2-7; 9 bases map to TRBD1. CDR1 and CDR2 from the germline V gene are SQVTM and ANQGSEA. This CDR3 contains 12 residues. This chain's CDR3 is CSVEVIRDRVVF. The CDR3 DNA sequence: TGCAGCGTTGAAGTGATTAGGGACAGGGTTGTCTTC.

The chain recombines TRBV6-2 or TRBV6-3 with TRBJ1-5, with TRBD1 as a possible D gene (5 bases). The CDR3 has 16 residues. Germline values: CDR1 MNHEY, CDR2 SVGEGT. V lost 5 bases and J lost 1, with 15 bases in between. The DNA of the CDR3 is TGTGCCAGCAGTACCTTAGGGGCGGGCAGCAATCAGCCCCAGCATTTT. Translating gives CASSTLGAGSNQPQHF.

A few counts support this clonotype. V usage is TRBV7-2 and J usage is TRBJ2-1, with 9 bases fitting TRBD1. Germline CDR1 is SGHTA and CDR2 is FQGNSA. The CDR3 consists of 15 residues. V was clipped by 1 base and J by 7 bases; unmatched bases: 5. The CDR3 DNA reads TGTGCCAGCAGCTTAGGCTCGACAGGGGGGAATGAGCAGTTCTTC. The encoded protein is CASSLGSTGGNEQFF.

This clonotype was recorded a few times. This sequence joins TRBV6-2 or TRBV6-3 and TRBJ2-7, with 7 bases lining up with TRBD2. CDR1 MNHEY and CDR2 SVGEGT come from the germline V gene. The length of the CDR3 is 14 residues. V shed 4 bases and J 0 bases; nucleotides not matched to a gene: 3. Here the CDR3 DNA reads TGTGCCAGCAGTTCCGGACTAGTCTCCTACGAGCAGTACTTC. Translating it yields CASSSGLVSYEQYF.